Each of the 10 T cell receptor beta chains below was sequenced from the same sample in a study of T cell changes during pregnancy in multiple sclerosis. The repertoire was sequenced with immunoSEQ multiplex PCR; TCRdb's copy has only in-frame clones and lacks some. The sample yields some 71,000 clones, approximately 91% seen once. The sample consisted of peripheral blood, taken in the third trimester of pregnancy. The receptor source for this set is a female donor with multiple sclerosis, enrolled in a pregnancy study.

The CDR3 region has the DNA TGTGCCAGCAGCTCCACCTTAGCGGGAAAACCCTACGAGCAGTACTTC. This gives the protein CASSSTLAGKPYEQYF. The rearrangement uses TRBV7-2 and TRBJ2-7, with 8 positions matching TRBD2. There are 16 residues in the CDR3. Per the germline V gene, CDR1 is SGHTA and CDR2 is FQGNSA. V gave up 4 bases and J gave up 2 bases; unmatched junction bases: 10.

For the CDR3, the DNA is TGTGCCAGCAGTTTCAGGGTAGAGCAGTTCTTC. It translates to CASSFRVEQFF. The chain is built from TRBV6-6 and TRBJ2-1; tentatively, D is TRBD1 (5 bases). The CDR3 spans 11 residues. Trimming removed 4 bases from V and 10 bases from J, with 8 bases in between. The germline gives CDR1 MNHNY, CDR2 SVGAGI (reference sequence).

V gene TRBV7-2 combines with J gene TRBJ1-5; possibly TRBD1 for D (5 bases). Per germline, CDR1 SGHTA and CDR2 FQGNSA. The CDR3 extends over 13 amino acids. V was trimmed by 3 bases and J by 5 bases, leaving 8 bases between them. CDR3 residues: CASSFVTDQPQHF. CDR3 DNA sequence: TGTGCCAGCAGCTTCGTGACAGATCAGCCCCAGCATTTT.

This chain links TRBV20-1 with TRBJ1-2; D gene ambiguous. Trimming removed 4 bases from V and 6 bases from J, with 3 bases in between. Germline lookup yields CDR1 DFQATT and CDR2 SNEGSKA (reference sequence). CDR3 size: 9 residues. CDR3 region: CSATNGYTF. Written as DNA, the CDR3 is TGCAGTGCTACTAATGGCTACACCTTC.

The CDR3 sequence is CASSLGAADTGELFF. In DNA form, the CDR3 reads TGCGCCAGCAGCTTGGGGGCAGCCGACACCGGGGAGCTGTTTTTT. The chain couples TRBV5-1 to TRBJ2-2; D uncertain. V dropped 0 bases and J dropped 3 bases, with 9 bases sitting between them. Germline assignment: CDR1 SGHRS and CDR2 YFSETQ. The CDR3 contains 15 residues. Combining the CDR3 with reference TRBV5-1 and TRBJ2-2 gives the whole variable domain KAGVTQTPRYLIKTRGQQVTLSCSPISGHRSVSWYQQTPGQGLQFLFEYFSETQRNKGNFPGRFSGRQFSNSRSEMNVSTLELGDSALYLCASSLGAADTGELFFGEGSRLTVL.

This chain links TRBV5-1 with TRBJ1-2; no firm D call. Germline-derived CDR1 and CDR2 are SGHRS and YFSETQ. Trimming left V 5 bases short and J 8 bases short, with 13 bases between. The CDR3 contains 12 residues. CDR3 bases: TGCGCCAGCAGTGGGAGTGGGGAAGGCTACACCTTC. Encoded protein: CASSGSGEGYTF.

The DNA of the CDR3 is TGTGCCAGCAGCCCCGCCTGGACAGGCTGGGAAATGAACACTGAAGCTTTCTTT. Its protein product is CASSPAWTGWEMNTEAFF. The chain recombines TRBV2 with TRBJ1-1, with 7 positions matching TRBD1. The CDR3 spans 18 residues. Per germline, CDR1 SNHLY and CDR2 FYNNEI. V dropped 6 bases and J dropped 0; count of bases not matched to a gene: 16.

V is TRBV14 and J is TRBJ2-7; the match to TRBD1 covers 7 bases. The germline gives CDR1 SGHDN, CDR2 FVKESK. The CDR3 runs 17 residues. The junction had 12 bases not matched to a gene; V was cut back by 1 base and J by 3 bases. The CDR3 DNA reads TGTGCCAGCAGCCAAGCTTGGACAGGCAAGATGGTCTACGAGCAGTACTTC. Protein sequence: CASSQAWTGKMVYEQYF.

The rearrangement joins TRBV5-1 to TRBJ2-5; D gene uncertain. The CDR3 length is 12 residues. From germline, CDR1 is SGHRS and CDR2 YFSETQ. The V and J ends lost 0 bases and 5 bases respectively, with 5 bases between them. The CDR3 sequence: CASSLVRETQYF. Here the CDR3 DNA reads TGCGCCAGCAGCTTGGTCAGGGAGACCCAGTACTTC.

This chain joins TRBV30 and TRBJ1-6; D unresolved. The CDR3 consists of 14 residues. Germline CDR1 GTSNPN, CDR2 SVGIG (reference sequence). The V end was cut by 4 bases, the J end by 0 bases, with 7 bases between. CDR3 residues: CAWTLSSYNSPLHF. The CDR3, as DNA: TGTGCCTGGACTTTGAGCTCCTATAATTCACCCCTCCACTTT.